Below, 13 T cell receptor beta chains from the same sample are listed, as sequenced in a study of breast tumors, draining lymph nodes, adjacent tissues. Samples came from axillary lymph nodes draining the breast cancer. TCRdb independently ran MiXCR on the multiplex PCR reads; one entry per CDR3 protein. The repertoire consists of 150,000 to 200,000 distinct CDR3 sequences, with 25% to 40% occurring once and the leading ten covering over 3.5%. Sequencing used axillary lymph node tissue. The receptors come from a female donor with breast cancer. Some clones in this sample may be carry-over from other donors' samples.

This clonotype has at least ten counts. The genes are TRBV5-1 and TRBJ2-3; possible D gene TRBD2, 5 bases. The CDR3 length is 14 residues. The V end was cut by 3 bases, the J end by 2 bases, with 10 bases between. CDR1 SGHRS and CDR2 YFSETQ come from the germline V gene. The DNA for the CDR3 is TGCGCCAGCAGCTCCCCTAGCCTCACAGATACGCAGTATTTT. It yields the protein CASSSPSLTDTQYF.

In this sample, this clonotype turned up many times. The V gene is TRBV7-3, the J gene TRBJ2-3, with 8 bases lining up with TRBD2. This CDR3 spans 16 amino acids. Germline CDR1 and CDR2: SGHTA and FQGTGA. V gave up 1 base and J gave up 6 bases; unmatched junction bases: 9. CDR3 amino acids: CASSLKPREGADTQYF. CDR3 DNA sequence: TGTGCCAGCAGCTTAAAGCCACGGGAGGGAGCCGATACGCAGTATTTT. Complete variable domain (other parts from reference TRBV7-3 and TRBJ2-3): GAGVSQTPSNKVTEKGKYVELRCDPISGHTALYWYRQSLGQGPEFLIYFQGTGAADDSGLPNDRFFAVRPEGSVSTLKIQRTERGDSAVYLCASSLKPREGADTQYFGPGTRLTVL.

This clonotype was counted many times. V gene TRBV28 combines with J gene TRBJ1-2; D not resolved. This CDR3 region has 15 residues. V lost 6 bases, J lost 4 bases, and 18 bases lay in between. The germline CDR1 and CDR2 sequences are MDHEN and SYDVKM. CDR3 region: CASSAGSTASYGYTF. The CDR3 coding sequence is TGTGCCAGCAGCGCCGGTTCCACCGCCTCCTATGGCTACACCTTC.

This chain joins TRBV12-3 or TRBV12-4 and TRBJ2-6, with D perhaps TRBD1 (6 bases). CDR3 length: 16 residues. V was clipped by 6 bases and J by 2 bases, with 14 bases between them. In nucleotides, the CDR3 is TGTGCCAGCAGACCCGAGGCAGGGGCTGGGGCCAACGTCCTGACTTTC. This gives the protein CASRPEAGAGANVLTF.

There are many counts of this clonotype. The chain links TRBV11-2 to TRBJ1-3; no reliable D call. Trimming stripped 5 bases from V and 9 bases from J, with 14 bases between. Germline V gene data show CDR1 as SGHAT and CDR2 as FQNNGV. CDR3 length equals 13 residues. CDR3 region: CASSPIRKTTIYF. The CDR3 DNA reads TGTGCCAGCAGCCCGATTCGGAAAACCACCATATATTTT.

This clonotype has a count of ten or more. The chain combines TRBV7-9 with TRBJ2-5; 8 nucleotides align to TRBD2. Per the germline V gene, CDR1 is SEHNR and CDR2 is FQNEAQ (reference sequence). The CDR3 contains 16 residues. Trimming cost V 6 bases and J 4 bases; bases outside gene matches: 13. CDR3 coding DNA: TGTGCCAGCAGTCCCGAGGTAGCGGGATGGGGAGAGACCCAGTACTTC. Protein: CASSPEVAGWGETQYF.

A remark on this clonotype: A much more abundant neighbour one base away suggests this may be a read error. The chain recombines TRBV28 with TRBJ1-5; TRBD1 might be the D (6 bases). V shed 3 bases and J shed 7 bases, with 13 bases lying between them. CDR3 length equals 14 residues. Germline V gene lookup returns CDR1 MDHEN and CDR2 SYDVKM. The DNA for the CDR3 is TGTGCCAGCAGTTTGGGGGGCTATCGACAGCCCCAGCATTTT. Protein product: CASSLGGYRQPQHF.

The chain links TRBV28 to TRBJ2-2; D perhaps matches TRBD2 (7 bases). The CDR3 covers 14 residues. The germline V gene has CDR1 MDHEN and CDR2 SYDVKM. Trimming left V 4 bases short and J 4 bases short, with 10 bases between. The CDR3 region is CASSWAGATGELFF. The CDR3 DNA is TGTGCCAGCAGTTGGGCGGGGGCCACCGGGGAGCTGTTTTTT.

This clonotype was seen many times. CDR3 sequence (DNA): TGTGCCTGGAGTCTAATCGACGAGGCTTATAATTCACCCCTCCACTTT. Its translation: CAWSLIDEAYNSPLHF. The rearrangement uses TRBV30 and TRBJ1-6; no clear D. Trimming took off 2 bases at V and 4 bases at J, with 15 bases between the two ends. The germline V gene has CDR1 GTSNPN and CDR2 SVGIG (reference sequence). The CDR3 sequence is 16 residues long.

This rearrangement joins TRBV9 to TRBJ1-3, with D perhaps TRBD1 (5 bases). Trimming took 0 bases from V and 4 from J, leaving 17 bases between them. Germline CDR1 is SGDLS and CDR2 is YYNGEE. The CDR3 is made up of 17 amino acids. The CDR3 nucleotides read TGTGCCAGCAGCGTAGGGGCGACTGGGGGGACCGGAAACACCATATATTTT. Translating it yields CASSVGATGGTGNTIYF.

Notes on this clonotype: This may stem from a read error, because a much larger clone lies one nucleotide away. The chain uses TRBV5-1 and TRBJ2-5; D is uncertain. The germline gives CDR1 SGHRS, CDR2 YFSETQ. This CDR3 spans 14 amino acids. The CDR3 DNA sequence: TGCGCCAGCCGCTTGGCCGCCAGACAAGAGACCCAGTACTTC. Amino acids: CASRLAARQETQYF. The full variable domain, completed using reference TRBV5-1 and TRBJ2-5, is KAGVTQTPRYLIKTRGQQVTLSCSPISGHRSVSWYQQTPGQGLQFLFEYFSETQRNKGNFPGRFSGRQFSNSRSEMNVSTLELGDSALYLCASRLAARQETQYFGPGTRLLVL.

This clonotype occurred many times. The rearrangement links TRBV5-1 to TRBJ2-3, with D hard to call. The CDR3 spans 12 residues. Trimming took 4 bases from V and 5 from J, leaving 8 bases between them. CDR1 and CDR2 from the germline V gene are SGHRS and YFSETQ. CDR3: CASSHNRDTQYF. The CDR3 DNA reads TGCGCCAGCAGCCACAATCGAGATACGCAGTATTTT.

This chain joins TRBV11-3 and TRBJ2-1; perhaps TRBD2 as D (5 bases). The CDR3 spans 13 residues. Germline CDR1 SGHNT, CDR2 YENEEA. V was clipped by 5 bases and J by 9 bases, with 14 bases between them. The CDR3 here is CASSQTTSTEQFF. The CDR3 DNA sequence: TGTGCCAGCAGCCAAACCACTAGTACTGAGCAGTTCTTC.